This T cell receptor (beta chain) is drawn from a study of metastatic and nonmetastatic thyroid tumors. Study summary: Across peripheral blood and tumor or nodule tissue samples taken from malignant and benign thyroid patients, the repertoires were compared with one another.

By sample share, this clone is medium-sized. Each patient went into thyroid surgery without having received any treatment. V was cut by 8 bases and J by 0 bases, with 11 bases left in between. Per the germline V gene, CDR1 is MDHEN and CDR2 is SYDVKM. This CDR3 has 13 residues. TCRdb re-processed the PCR reads through MiXCR. Of about 35,000 clones detected, approximately 30% appear once; the ten largest clones hold 6% to 8.5%. Sample: blood. This clonotype was obtained from a female donor with papillary thyroid cancer or a benign thyroid nodule (not recorded which). Some clones in this sample may be carry-over from other donors' samples. This chain joins TRBV28 and TRBJ2-7, with D perhaps assigned TRBD1 or TRBD2 (5 bases each). The CDR3 is CASFSGASYEQYF. The DNA of the CDR3 is TGTGCCAGCTTCTCCGGGGCCTCCTACGAGCAGTACTTC.